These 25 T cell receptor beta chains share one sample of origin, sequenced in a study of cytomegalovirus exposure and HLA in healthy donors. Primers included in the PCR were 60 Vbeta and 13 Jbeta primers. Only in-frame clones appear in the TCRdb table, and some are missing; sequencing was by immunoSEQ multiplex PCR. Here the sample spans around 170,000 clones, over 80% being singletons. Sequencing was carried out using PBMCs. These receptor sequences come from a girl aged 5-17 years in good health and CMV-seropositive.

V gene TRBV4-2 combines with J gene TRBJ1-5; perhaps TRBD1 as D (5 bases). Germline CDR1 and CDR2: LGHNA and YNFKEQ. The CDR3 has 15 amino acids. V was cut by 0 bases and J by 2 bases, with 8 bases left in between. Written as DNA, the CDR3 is TGTGCCAGCAGCCAAGAGCTACAGGGCAATCAGCCCCAGCATTTT. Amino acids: CASSQELQGNQPQHF.

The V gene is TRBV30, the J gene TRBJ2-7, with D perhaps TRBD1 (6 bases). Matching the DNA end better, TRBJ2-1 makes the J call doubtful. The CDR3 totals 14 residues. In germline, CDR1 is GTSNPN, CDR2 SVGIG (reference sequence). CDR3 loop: CAWSVGGTSYEQFF. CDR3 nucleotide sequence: TGTGCCTGGAGTGTAGGGGGAACCTCCTACGAGCAGTTCTTC.

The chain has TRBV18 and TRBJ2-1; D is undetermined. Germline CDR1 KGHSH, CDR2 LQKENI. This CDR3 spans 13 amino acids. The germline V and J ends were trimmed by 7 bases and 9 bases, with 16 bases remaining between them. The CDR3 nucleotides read TGTGCCAGCTTACCCGCCATGGCACCTGAGCAGTTCTTC. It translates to CASLPAMAPEQFF.

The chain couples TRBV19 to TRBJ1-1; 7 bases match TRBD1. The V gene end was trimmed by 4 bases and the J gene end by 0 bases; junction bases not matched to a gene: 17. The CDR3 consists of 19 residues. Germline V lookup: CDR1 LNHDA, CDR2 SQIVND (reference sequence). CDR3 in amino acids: CASSRTARGPDSLNTEAFF. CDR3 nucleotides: TGTGCCAGTAGTAGAACGGCAAGGGGGCCAGACTCTTTGAACACTGAAGCTTTCTTT. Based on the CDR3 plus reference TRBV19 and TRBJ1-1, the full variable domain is DGGITQSPKYLFRKEGQNVTLSCEQNLNHDAMYWYRQDPGQGLRLIYYSQIVNDFQKGDIAEGYSVSREKKESFPLTVTSAQKNPTAFYLCASSRTARGPDSLNTEAFFGQGTRLTVV.

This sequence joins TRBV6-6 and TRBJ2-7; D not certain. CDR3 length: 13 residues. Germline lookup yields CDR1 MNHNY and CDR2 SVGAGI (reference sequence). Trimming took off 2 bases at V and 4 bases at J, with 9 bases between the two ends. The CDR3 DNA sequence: TGTGCCAGCAGTTACCTTAGCTCTTACGAGCAGTACTTC. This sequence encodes CASSYLSSYEQYF.

The CDR3 reads CAWSVTGARSQHF. CDR3 sequence (DNA): TGTGCCTGGAGTGTGACAGGGGCTAGGTCCCAGCATTTT. This chain joins TRBV30 and TRBJ1-5; 8 nucleotides align to TRBD1. V gave up 0 bases and J gave up 11 bases; unmatched junction bases: 6. Germline values: CDR1 GTSNPN, CDR2 SVGIG (reference sequence). The CDR3 totals 13 residues.

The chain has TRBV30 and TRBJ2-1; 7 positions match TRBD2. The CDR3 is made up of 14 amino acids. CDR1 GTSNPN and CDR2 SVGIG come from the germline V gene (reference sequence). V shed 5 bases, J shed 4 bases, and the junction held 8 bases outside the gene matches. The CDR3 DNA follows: TGTGCCTGGGTCCCCCGCGGGAGTTACAATGAGCAGTTCTTC. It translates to CAWVPRGSYNEQFF.

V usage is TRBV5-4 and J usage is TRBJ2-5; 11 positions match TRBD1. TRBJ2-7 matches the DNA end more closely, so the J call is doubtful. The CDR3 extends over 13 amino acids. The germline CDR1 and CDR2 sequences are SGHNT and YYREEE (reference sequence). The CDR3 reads CASSLGQGGEQYF. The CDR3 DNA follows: TGTGCCAGCAGCCTGGGACAGGGGGGCGAGCAGTACTTC.

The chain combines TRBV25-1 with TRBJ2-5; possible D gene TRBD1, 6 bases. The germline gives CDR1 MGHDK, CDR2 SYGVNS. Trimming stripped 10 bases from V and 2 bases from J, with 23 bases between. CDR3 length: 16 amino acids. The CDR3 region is CATLYGTGSLQETQYF. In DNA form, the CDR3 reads TGTGCCACTCTCTATGGCACAGGGTCATTGCAAGAGACCCAGTACTTC.

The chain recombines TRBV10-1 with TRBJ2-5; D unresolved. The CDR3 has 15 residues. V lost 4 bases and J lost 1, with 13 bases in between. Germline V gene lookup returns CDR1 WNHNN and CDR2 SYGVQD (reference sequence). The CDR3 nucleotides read TGCGCCAGCAGTGTTCTTCCAGTTCTCCAAGAGACCCAGTACTTC. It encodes CASSVLPVLQETQYF.

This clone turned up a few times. CDR3 nucleotide sequence: TGTGCCAGCAGTTCAGGGGCTGAAGCTTTCTTT. Protein product: CASSSGAEAFF. The chain links TRBV6-5 to TRBJ1-1; a weak D match, TRBD1 (6 bases). V lost 4 bases, J lost 6 bases, and 6 bases lay in between. CDR3 length equals 11 residues. Germline V gives CDR1 MNHEY, CDR2 SVGAGI.

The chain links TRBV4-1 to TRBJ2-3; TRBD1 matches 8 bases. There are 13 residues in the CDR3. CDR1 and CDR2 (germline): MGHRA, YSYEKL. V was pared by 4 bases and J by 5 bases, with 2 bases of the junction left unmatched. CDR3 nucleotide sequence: TGCGCCAGCAGCCCCGGGACAGGAGATACGCAGTATTTT. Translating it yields CASSPGTGDTQYF.

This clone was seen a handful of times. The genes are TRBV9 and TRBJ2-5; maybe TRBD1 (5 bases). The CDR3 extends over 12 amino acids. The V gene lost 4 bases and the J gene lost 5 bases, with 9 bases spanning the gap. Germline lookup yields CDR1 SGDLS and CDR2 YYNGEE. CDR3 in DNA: TGTGCCAGCAGCCCATCAGGGGAGACCCAGTACTTC. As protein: CASSPSGETQYF. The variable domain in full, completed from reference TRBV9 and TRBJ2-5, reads DSGVTQTPKHLITATGQRVTLRCSPRSGDLSVYWYQQSLDQGLQFLIQYYNGEERAKGNILERFSAQQFPDLHSELNLSSLELGDSALYFCASSPSGETQYFGPGTRLLVL.

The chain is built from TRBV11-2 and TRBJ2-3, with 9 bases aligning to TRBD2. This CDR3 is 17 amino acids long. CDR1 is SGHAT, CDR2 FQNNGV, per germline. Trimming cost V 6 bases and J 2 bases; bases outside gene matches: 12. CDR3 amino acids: CASRSLRGRAYTDTQYF. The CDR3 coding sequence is TGTGCCAGCAGAAGCTTGCGCGGGAGGGCCTACACAGATACGCAGTATTTT.

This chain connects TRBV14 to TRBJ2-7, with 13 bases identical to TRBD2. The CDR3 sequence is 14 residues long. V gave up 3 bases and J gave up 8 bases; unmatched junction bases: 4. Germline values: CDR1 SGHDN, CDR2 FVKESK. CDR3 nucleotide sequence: TGTGCCAGCAGCCAGAGGACTAGCGGGAGTAAGCAGTACTTC. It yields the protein CASSQRTSGSKQYF.

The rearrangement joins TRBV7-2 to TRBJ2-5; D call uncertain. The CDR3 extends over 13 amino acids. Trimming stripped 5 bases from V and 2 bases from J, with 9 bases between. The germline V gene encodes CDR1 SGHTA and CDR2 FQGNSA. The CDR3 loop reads CASSPLRQETQYF. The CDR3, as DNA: TGTGCCAGCAGCCCCCTCCGTCAAGAGACCCAGTACTTC.

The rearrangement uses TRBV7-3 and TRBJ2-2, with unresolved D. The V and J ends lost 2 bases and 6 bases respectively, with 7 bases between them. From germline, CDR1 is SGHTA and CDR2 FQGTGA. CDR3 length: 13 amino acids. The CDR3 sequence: CASSLSLAGELFF. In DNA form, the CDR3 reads TGTGCCAGCAGCTTATCCCTTGCCGGGGAGCTGTTTTTT.

CDR3 region: CASSYSPSGYYNEQFF. The CDR3 DNA reads TGTGCCAGCAGTTACTCACCTAGCGGGTACTACAATGAGCAGTTCTTC. This sequence joins TRBV6-6 and TRBJ2-1, with 8 bases matching TRBD2. The CDR3 is made up of 16 amino acids. Germline assignment: CDR1 MNHNY and CDR2 SVGAGI (reference sequence). The J segment lost 3 bases and the V segment lost 0 bases, leaving 4 bases of the junction unmatched.

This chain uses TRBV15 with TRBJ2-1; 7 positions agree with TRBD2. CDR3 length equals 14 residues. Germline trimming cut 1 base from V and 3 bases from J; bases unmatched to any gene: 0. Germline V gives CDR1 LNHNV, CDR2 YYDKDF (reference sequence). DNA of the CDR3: TGTGCCACCAGCAGAGTAGCGGGCTACAATGAGCAGTTCTTC. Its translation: CATSRVAGYNEQFF. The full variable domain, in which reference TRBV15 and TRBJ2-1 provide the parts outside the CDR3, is DAMVIQNPRYQVTQFGKPVTLSCSQTLNHNVMYWYQQKSSQAPKLLFHYYDKDFNNEADTPDNFQSRRPNTSFCFLDIRSPGLGDTAMYLCATSRVAGYNEQFFGPGTRLTVL.

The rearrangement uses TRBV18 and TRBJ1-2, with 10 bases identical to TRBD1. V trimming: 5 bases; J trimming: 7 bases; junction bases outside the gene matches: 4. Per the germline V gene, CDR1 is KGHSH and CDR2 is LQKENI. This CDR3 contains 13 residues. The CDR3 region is CASSSDRGPGYTF. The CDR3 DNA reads TGTGCCAGCTCATCAGACAGGGGGCCTGGCTACACCTTC. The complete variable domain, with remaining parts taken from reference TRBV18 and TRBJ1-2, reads NAGVMQNPRHLVRRRGQEARLRCSPMKGHSHVYWYRQLPEEGLKFMVYLQKENIIDESGMPKERFSAEFPKEGPSILRIQQVVRGDSAAYFCASSSDRGPGYTFGSGTRLTVV.

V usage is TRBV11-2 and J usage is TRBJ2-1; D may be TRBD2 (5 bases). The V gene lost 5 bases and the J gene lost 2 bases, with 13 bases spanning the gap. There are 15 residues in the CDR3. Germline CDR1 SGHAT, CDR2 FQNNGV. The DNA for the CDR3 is TGTGCCAGCAGCCTGAGCGGTTTACCCTACAATGAGCAGTTCTTC. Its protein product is CASSLSGLPYNEQFF.

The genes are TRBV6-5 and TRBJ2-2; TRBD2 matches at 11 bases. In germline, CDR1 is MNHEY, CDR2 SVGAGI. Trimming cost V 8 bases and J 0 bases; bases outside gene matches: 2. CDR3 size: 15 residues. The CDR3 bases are TGTGCCAGCGGGACTAGCGGTTCGAACACCGGGGAGCTGTTTTTT. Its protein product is CASGTSGSNTGELFF.

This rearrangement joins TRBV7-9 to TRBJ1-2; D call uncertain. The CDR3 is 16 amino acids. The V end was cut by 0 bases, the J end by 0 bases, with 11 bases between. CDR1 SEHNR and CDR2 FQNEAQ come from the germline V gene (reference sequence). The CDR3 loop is CASSLAARRTNYGYTF. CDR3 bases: TGTGCCAGCAGCTTAGCGGCTCGGCGGACTAACTATGGCTACACCTTC.

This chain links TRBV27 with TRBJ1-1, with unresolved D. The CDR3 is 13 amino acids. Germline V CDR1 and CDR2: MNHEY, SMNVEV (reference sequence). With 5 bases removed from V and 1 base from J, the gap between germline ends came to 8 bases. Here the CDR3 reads CASSISRNTEAFF. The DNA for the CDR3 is TGTGCCAGCAGTATTTCGAGGAACACTGAAGCTTTCTTT.

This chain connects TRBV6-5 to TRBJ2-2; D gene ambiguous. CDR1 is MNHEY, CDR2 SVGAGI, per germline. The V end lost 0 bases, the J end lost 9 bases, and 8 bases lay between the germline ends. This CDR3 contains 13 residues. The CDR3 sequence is CASSYSSSWELFF. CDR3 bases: TGTGCCAGCAGTTACTCGAGTAGTTGGGAGCTGTTTTTT.